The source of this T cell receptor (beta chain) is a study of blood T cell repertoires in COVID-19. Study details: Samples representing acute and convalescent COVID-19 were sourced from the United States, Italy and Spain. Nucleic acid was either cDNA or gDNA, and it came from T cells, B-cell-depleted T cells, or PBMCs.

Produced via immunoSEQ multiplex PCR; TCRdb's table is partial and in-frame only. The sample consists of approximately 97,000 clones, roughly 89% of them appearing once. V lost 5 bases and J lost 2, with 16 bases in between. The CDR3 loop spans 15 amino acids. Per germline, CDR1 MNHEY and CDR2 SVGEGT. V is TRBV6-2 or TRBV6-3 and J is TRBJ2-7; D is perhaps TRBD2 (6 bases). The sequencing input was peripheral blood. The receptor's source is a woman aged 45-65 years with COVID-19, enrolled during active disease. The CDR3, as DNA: TGTGCCAGCAGTAGAGGAGGGTCCGGCCCCTACGAGCAGTACTTC. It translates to CASSRGGSGPYEQYF.